Listed here are 18 T cell receptor beta chains from one sample, sequenced in a study of T-cell reconstitution after alpha-beta-depleted transplantation in children. Preparation of the TCRbeta library involved a method that used unique molecular identifiers. MiXCR, run by TCRdb on the PCR reads, gives a single entry per CDR3 protein. Of roughly 200,000 distinct CDR3 sequences in the sample, about 11% were seen once. Source: PBMCs, taken before TCRalphabeta/CD19-depleted stem cell transplant. These receptors originate from a child less than two years old with acute myeloid leukemia, due to receive a stem cell transplant.

This clonotype was seen many times. The rearrangement links TRBV10-3 to TRBJ1-2; D is ambiguous. CDR3 size: 14 residues. From germline, CDR1 is ENHRY and CDR2 SYGVKD. V was pared by 0 bases and J by 5 bases, with 10 bases between. CDR3 residues: CAISESPPGYGYTF. CDR3 DNA: TGTGCCATCAGTGAGTCGCCCCCCGGGTATGGCTACACCTTC.

This clonotype was found a few times. This chain joins TRBV29-1 and TRBJ2-5; TRBD2 matches 7 bases. Unmatched junction bases numbered 0, after V lost 0 bases and J lost 5 bases. The germline gives CDR1 SQVTM, CDR2 ANQGSEA. The CDR3 has 12 amino acids. In DNA form, the CDR3 reads TGCAGCGTTGAAGAGGGGGGGGAGACCCAGTACTTC. This translates into CSVEEGGETQYF.

This clonotype occurred many times. This chain connects TRBV30 to TRBJ2-1; unclear D gene. The CDR3 runs 15 residues. Per the germline V gene, CDR1 is GTSNPN and CDR2 is SVGIG (reference sequence). V was trimmed by 0 bases and J by 0 bases, leaving 9 bases between them. The CDR3 nucleotides read TGTGCCTGGAGTGTAGGGTCGAGCTCCTACAATGAGCAGTTCTTC. Encoded protein: CAWSVGSSSYNEQFF.

This clonotype was detected many times. V gene TRBV5-1 combines with J gene TRBJ1-4, with TRBD1 matching over 9 bases. Germline CDR1 is SGHRS and CDR2 is YFSETQ. There are 14 residues in the CDR3. V shed 4 bases and J 3 bases; nucleotides not matched to a gene: 1. CDR3 loop: CASSRQGANEKLFF. CDR3 DNA sequence: TGCGCCAGCAGCCGACAGGGGGCTAATGAAAAACTGTTTTTT.

This clonotype was seen repeatedly, ten times or more. V usage is TRBV11-2 and J usage is TRBJ2-7; 9 positions agree with TRBD2. Germline lookup yields CDR1 SGHAT and CDR2 FQNNGV. Trimming took 2 bases from V and 2 from J; bases not matched to a gene: 10. This CDR3 has 17 residues. CDR3 sequence (DNA): TGTGCCAGCAGCTTACCAACCGCGGGAGGGTCTCCCTACGAGCAGTACTTC. Protein product: CASSLPTAGGSPYEQYF.

This clonotype was observed at least ten times. This chain joins TRBV4-2 and TRBJ2-3; 13 nucleotides match TRBD2. V shed 4 bases, J shed 0 bases, and the junction held 13 bases outside the gene matches. Germline V gives CDR1 LGHNA, CDR2 YNFKEQ. This CDR3 comprises 20 residues. The CDR3 spells CASSPTFRLAGGLSTDTQYF. CDR3 nucleotides: TGTGCCAGCAGCCCAACATTTCGACTAGCGGGAGGCCTTAGCACAGATACGCAGTATTTT.

V gene TRBV5-1 combines with J gene TRBJ2-3, with D perhaps matching TRBD1 or TRBD2 (5 bases each). This CDR3 comprises 15 residues. CDR1 and CDR2 from the germline V gene are SGHRS and YFSETQ. V was clipped by 3 bases and J by 5 bases, with 16 bases between them. CDR3 sequence reads: CASSSGRLDGDTQYF. The CDR3, as DNA: TGCGCCAGCAGCTCGGGGCGTCTCGATGGAGATACGCAGTATTTT.

There are many counts of this clonotype. The chain carries TRBV30 and TRBJ2-1, with 7 bases aligning to TRBD2. The CDR3 has 11 residues. V shed 5 bases and J 7 bases; nucleotides not matched to a gene: 2. The germline gives CDR1 GTSNPN, CDR2 SVGIG (reference sequence). The CDR3 spells CAWEGGNEQFF. In nucleotides, the CDR3 is TGTGCCTGGGAGGGAGGGAATGAGCAGTTCTTC.

This clonotype was detected ten times or more. The V and J genes are TRBV20-1 and TRBJ1-2, with no clear D. Trimming removed 4 bases at V and 5 bases at J, with 8 bases between. Germline V CDR1 and CDR2: DFQATT, SNEGSKA (reference sequence). CDR3 length equals 11 residues. The CDR3 loop reads CSAKRSYGYTF. CDR3 DNA: TGCAGTGCTAAGAGGAGTTATGGCTACACCTTC.

The chain couples TRBV5-1 to TRBJ2-3; tentatively, D is TRBD2 (5 bases). The CDR3 is 14 amino acids. V gave up 7 bases and J gave up 5 bases, with 17 bases separating them. The germline gives CDR1 SGHRS, CDR2 YFSETQ. This CDR3 is CASCVFQGGDTQYF. The CDR3 nucleotides read TGCGCCAGCTGCGTCTTTCAAGGAGGAGATACGCAGTATTTT.

This clonotype was seen at least ten times. The rearrangement joins TRBV5-5 to TRBJ1-5; D is ambiguous. The CDR3 has 17 residues. From germline, CDR1 is SGHKS and CDR2 YYEKEE (reference sequence). V shed 1 base and J shed 5 bases, with 19 bases lying between them. CDR3 DNA: TGTGCCAGCAGCTTGCCTTTAGGTGGGTTCGACGATCAGCCCCAGCATTTT. It encodes CASSLPLGGFDDQPQHF.

A few counts support this clonotype. The V call is TRBV23-1, the J call TRBJ1-5; D is uncertain. TRBV23-1 is recorded as an ORF, its role being uncertain. This CDR3 comprises 12 residues. The germline V and J ends were trimmed by 0 bases and 10 bases, with 7 bases remaining between them. This chain's CDR3 is CASSQSKGPQHF. The CDR3 DNA sequence: TGCGCCAGCAGTCAATCGAAGGGACCCCAGCATTTT.

This clonotype was seen repeatedly, ten times or more. The V and J genes are TRBV18 and TRBJ2-3; no clear D gene. The CDR3 extends over 14 amino acids. Trimming removed 0 bases at V and 6 bases at J, with 10 bases between. CDR1 and CDR2 (germline): KGHSH, LQKENI. CDR3 sequence: CASSPPGPGDTQYF. The CDR3 DNA reads TGTGCCAGCTCACCACCCGGTCCTGGGGATACGCAGTATTTT.

This clonotype showed up just once. A much larger clone differs from this one at a single base, so this may be a read error. The chain employs TRBV18 and TRBJ1-3; D not resolved. Germline lookup yields CDR1 KGHSH and CDR2 LQKENI. The CDR3 length is 16 residues. This CDR3 reads CASSPIEASSGNTICF. In nucleotides, the CDR3 is TGTGCCAGCTCACCGATTGAGGCCTCCTCTGGAAACACCATATGTTTT.

This clonotype showed up many times. The chain uses TRBV29-1 and TRBJ1-2; possibly TRBD1 for D (5 bases). From germline, CDR1 is SQVTM and CDR2 ANQGSEA. The CDR3 length is 12 residues. The CDR3 coding sequence is TGCAGTGTGAGGGGAGGGAGAGATGGCTACACCTTC. It is translated as CSVRGGRDGYTF.

There are many counts of this clonotype. The chain joins TRBV3-1 to TRBJ2-3; 11 nucleotides agree with TRBD2. The CDR3 sequence is 16 residues long. Germline V CDR1 and CDR2: LGHDT, YNNKEL (reference sequence). Trimming at V came to 5 bases and at J to 4 bases, leaving 8 bases not matched to a gene. Written as DNA, the CDR3 is TGTGCCAGCAGCGACTCGGGACTAGCGGCCGCAGATACGCAGTATTTT. As protein: CASSDSGLAAADTQYF.

This clonotype has at least ten counts. J is TRBJ2-1 and V is TRBV12-3 or TRBV12-4; D unclear. The CDR3 length is 13 residues. Deletions cut 3 bases from V and 10 bases from J, with 13 bases between. CDR3: CASSFGSAREQFF. In DNA, the CDR3 is TGTGCCAGCAGTTTCGGCAGCGCCAGGGAGCAGTTCTTC.

This clonotype was detected many times. The genes are TRBV20-1 and TRBJ2-2; possibly TRBD2 for D (5 bases). The CDR3 runs 16 residues. Germline V gives CDR1 DFQATT, CDR2 SNEGSKA (reference sequence). Trimming removed 0 bases from V and 2 bases from J, with 13 bases in between. CDR3 residues: CSARDALAGNTGELFF. CDR3 DNA: TGCAGTGCTAGAGACGCCCTAGCTGGAAACACCGGGGAGCTGTTTTTT.